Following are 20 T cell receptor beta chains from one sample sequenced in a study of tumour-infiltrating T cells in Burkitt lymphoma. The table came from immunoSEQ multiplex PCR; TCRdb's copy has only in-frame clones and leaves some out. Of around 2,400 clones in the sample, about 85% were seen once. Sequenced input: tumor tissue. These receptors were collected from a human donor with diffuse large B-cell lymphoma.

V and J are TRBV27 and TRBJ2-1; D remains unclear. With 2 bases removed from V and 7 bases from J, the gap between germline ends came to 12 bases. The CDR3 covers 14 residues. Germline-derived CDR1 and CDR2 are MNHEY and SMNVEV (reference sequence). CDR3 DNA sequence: TGTGCCAGCAGTTTACGTTACCTCCAGAATGAGCAGTTCTTC. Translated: CASSLRYLQNEQFF.

The chain's CDR3 is CASSLAKGARDEQFF. The CDR3 coding sequence is TGTGCCAGCAGCTTAGCTAAGGGGGCGCGGGATGAGCAGTTCTTC. The chain links TRBV7-2 to TRBJ2-1; 7 positions match TRBD1. The CDR3 runs 15 residues. Germline V gives CDR1 SGHTA, CDR2 FQGNSA. The J segment lost 8 bases and the V segment lost 0 bases, leaving 7 bases of the junction unmatched.

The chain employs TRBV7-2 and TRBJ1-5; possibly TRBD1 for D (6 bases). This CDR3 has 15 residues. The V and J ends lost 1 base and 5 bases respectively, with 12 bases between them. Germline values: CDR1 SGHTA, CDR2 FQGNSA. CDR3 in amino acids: CASSLVRGTHQPQHF. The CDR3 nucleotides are TGTGCCAGCAGCTTAGTTAGGGGGACCCATCAGCCCCAGCATTTT.

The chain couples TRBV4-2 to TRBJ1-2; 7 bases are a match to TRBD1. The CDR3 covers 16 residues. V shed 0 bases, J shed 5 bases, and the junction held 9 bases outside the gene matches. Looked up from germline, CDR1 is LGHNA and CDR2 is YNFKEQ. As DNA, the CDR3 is TGTGCCAGCAGCCAAGATGCGGGCAGGGGGGTGTATGGCTACACCTTC. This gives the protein CASSQDAGRGVYGYTF.

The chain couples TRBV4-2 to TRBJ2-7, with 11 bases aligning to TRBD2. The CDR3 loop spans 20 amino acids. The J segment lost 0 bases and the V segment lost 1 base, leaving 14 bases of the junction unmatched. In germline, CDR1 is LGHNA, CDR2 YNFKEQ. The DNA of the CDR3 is TGTGCCAGCAGCCAAGCCCTTTTTTTCCCTACTAGCGGGAGCTCCTACGAGCAGTACTTC. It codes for CASSQALFFPTSGSSYEQYF.

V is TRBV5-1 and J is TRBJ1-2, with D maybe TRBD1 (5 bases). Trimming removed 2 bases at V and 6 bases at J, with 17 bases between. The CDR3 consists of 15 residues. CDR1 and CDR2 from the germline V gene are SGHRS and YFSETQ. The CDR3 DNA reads TGCGCCAGCAGCTTCGGTATTATACAGGAGAATGGCTACACCTTC. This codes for CASSFGIIQENGYTF.

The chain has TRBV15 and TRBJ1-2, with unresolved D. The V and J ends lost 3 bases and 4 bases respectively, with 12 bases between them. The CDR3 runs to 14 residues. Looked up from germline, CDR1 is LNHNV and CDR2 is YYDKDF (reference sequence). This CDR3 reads CATSRDTRSYGYTF. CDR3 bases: TGTGCCACCAGCAGGGATACTAGGAGCTATGGCTACACCTTC. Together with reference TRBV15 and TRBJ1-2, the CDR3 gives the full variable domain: DAMVIQNPRYQVTQFGKPVTLSCSQTLNHNVMYWYQQKSSQAPKLLFHYYDKDFNNEADTPDNFQSRRPNTSFCFLDIRSPGLGDTAMYLCATSRDTRSYGYTFGSGTRLTVV.

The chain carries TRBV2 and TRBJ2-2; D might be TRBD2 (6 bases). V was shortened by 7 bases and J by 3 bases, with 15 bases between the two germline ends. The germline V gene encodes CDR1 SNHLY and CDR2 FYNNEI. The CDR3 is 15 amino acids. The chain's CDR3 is CASTPGSPYTGELFF. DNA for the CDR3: TGTGCCAGCACCCCCGGGAGCCCCTACACCGGGGAGCTGTTTTTT.

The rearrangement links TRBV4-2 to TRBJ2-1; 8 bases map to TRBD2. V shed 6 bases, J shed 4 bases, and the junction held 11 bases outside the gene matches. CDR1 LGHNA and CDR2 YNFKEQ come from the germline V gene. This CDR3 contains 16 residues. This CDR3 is CASRRTSNDKYNEQFF. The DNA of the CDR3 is TGTGCCAGCAGGCGGACTAGCAACGACAAATACAATGAGCAGTTCTTC.

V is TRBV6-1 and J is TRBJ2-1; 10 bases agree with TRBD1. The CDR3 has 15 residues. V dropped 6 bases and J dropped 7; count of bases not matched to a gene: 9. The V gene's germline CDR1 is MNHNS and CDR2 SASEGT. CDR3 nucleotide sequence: TGTGCCAGCAGCCCCGGGACAGGGGTAAGAAATGAGCAGTTCTTC. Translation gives CASSPGTGVRNEQFF.

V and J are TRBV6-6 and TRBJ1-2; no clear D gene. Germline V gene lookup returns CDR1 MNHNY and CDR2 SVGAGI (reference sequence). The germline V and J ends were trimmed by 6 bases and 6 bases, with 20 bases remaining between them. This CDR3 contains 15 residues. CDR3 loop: CASRPHGGPRDGYTF. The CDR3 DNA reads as TGTGCCAGCAGACCCCATGGAGGGCCAAGAGATGGCTACACCTTC.

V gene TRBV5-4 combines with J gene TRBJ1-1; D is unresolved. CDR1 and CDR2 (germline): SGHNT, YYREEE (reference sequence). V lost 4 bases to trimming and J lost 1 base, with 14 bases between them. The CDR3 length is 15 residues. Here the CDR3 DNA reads TGTGCCAGCAGCCGACGGGCCCCCGAGAACACTGAAGCTTTCTTT. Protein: CASSRRAPENTEAFF.

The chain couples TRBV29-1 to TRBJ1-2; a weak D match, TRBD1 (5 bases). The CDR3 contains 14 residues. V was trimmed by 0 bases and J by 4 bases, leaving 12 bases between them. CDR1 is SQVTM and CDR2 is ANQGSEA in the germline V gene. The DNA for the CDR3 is TGCAGCGTTGAAGAGAGCAGGGCTTCCTATGGCTACACCTTC. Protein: CSVEESRASYGYTF.

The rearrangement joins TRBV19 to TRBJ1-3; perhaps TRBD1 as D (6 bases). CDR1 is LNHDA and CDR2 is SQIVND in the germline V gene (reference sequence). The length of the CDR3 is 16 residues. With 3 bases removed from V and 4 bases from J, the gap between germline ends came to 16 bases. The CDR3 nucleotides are TGTGCCAGTAGTATGTTCCGGGACACCTCGGGAAACACCATATATTTT. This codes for CASSMFRDTSGNTIYF.

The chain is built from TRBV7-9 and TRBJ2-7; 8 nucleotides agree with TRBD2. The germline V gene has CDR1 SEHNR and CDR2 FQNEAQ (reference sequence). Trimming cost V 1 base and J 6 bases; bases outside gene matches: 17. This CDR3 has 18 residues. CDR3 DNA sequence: TGTGCCAGCAGCTTAGATATCCGGCGGGGGGAGGTTAATGGCGAGCAGTACTTC. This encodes CASSLDIRRGEVNGEQYF. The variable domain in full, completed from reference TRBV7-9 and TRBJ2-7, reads DTGVSQNPRHKITKRGQNVTFRCDPISEHNRLYWYRQTLGQGPEFLTYFQNEAQLEKSRLLSDRFSAERPKGSFSTLEIQRTEQGDSAMYLCASSLDIRRGEVNGEQYFGPGTRLTVT.

The CDR3 DNA reads as TGTGCCAGTGCACCACCGGGGCGGGGGACTGAAGCTTTCTTT. Protein product: CASAPPGRGTEAFF. The V gene is TRBV14, the J gene TRBJ1-1; tentative D call: TRBD1 (5 bases). Germline-derived CDR1 and CDR2 are SGHDN and FVKESK. V lost 9 bases to trimming and J lost 5 bases, with 19 bases between them. This CDR3 is 14 amino acids long. Using reference TRBV14 and TRBJ1-1 for the parts outside the CDR3, the full variable domain is EAGVTQFPSHSVIEKGQTVTLRCDPISGHDNLYWYRRVMGKEIKFLLHFVKESKQDESGMPNNRFLAERTGGTYSTLKVQPAELEDSGVYFCASAPPGRGTEAFFGQGTRLTVV.

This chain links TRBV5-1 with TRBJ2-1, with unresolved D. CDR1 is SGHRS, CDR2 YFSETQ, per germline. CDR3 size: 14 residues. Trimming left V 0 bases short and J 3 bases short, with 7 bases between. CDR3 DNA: TGCGCCAGCAGCTTGGATCAGGTCTACAATGAGCAGTTCTTC. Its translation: CASSLDQVYNEQFF.

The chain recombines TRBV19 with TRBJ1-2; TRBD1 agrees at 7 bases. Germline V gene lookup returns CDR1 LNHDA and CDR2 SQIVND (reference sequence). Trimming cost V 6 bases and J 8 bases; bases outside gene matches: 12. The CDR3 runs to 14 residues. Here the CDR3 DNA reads TGTGCCAGTAGGCAGAGGGAGACAGGGCGGGGCTACACCTTC. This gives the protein CASRQRETGRGYTF.

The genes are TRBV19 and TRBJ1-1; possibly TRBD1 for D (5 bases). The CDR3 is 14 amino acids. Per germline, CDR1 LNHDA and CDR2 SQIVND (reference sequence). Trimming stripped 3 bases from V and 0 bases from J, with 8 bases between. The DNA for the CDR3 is TGTGCCAGTAGTATTCAGGGTGTGAACACTGAAGCTTTCTTT. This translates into CASSIQGVNTEAFF.

CDR3 sequence reads: CASSWGTSTDTQYF. In DNA form, the CDR3 reads TGTGCCAGCAGTTGGGGCACAAGCACAGATACGCAGTATTTT. The rearrangement links TRBV6-5 to TRBJ2-3; D may be TRBD1 (5 bases). CDR3 length: 14 residues. Germline V CDR1 and CDR2: MNHEY, SVGAGI. Deletions cut 4 bases from V and 0 bases from J, with 8 bases between.